These 23 T cell receptor beta chains were all obtained from the same sample, sequenced in a study of shared clonotypes between healthy human individuals. Libraries were prepared by immunoSEQ multiplex PCR; TCRdb keeps only in-frame clonotypes and omits some of them. The sample holds roughly 770,000 clones, 90% to 97% seen once. As defined, naive CD8 cells were CD45RO-negative and positively selected for CCR7, with terminally differentiated effector memory CD45RA+ cells excluded. Material for sequencing was naive CD8+ T cells sorted from blood. The receptors were sampled from a man aged 25-45 years in good health.

V is TRBV27 and J is TRBJ1-5; 8 bases match TRBD1. The CDR3 has 15 amino acids. The germline V gene has CDR1 MNHEY and CDR2 SMNVEV (reference sequence). V dropped 4 bases and J dropped 4; count of bases not matched to a gene: 6. The CDR3 nucleotides read TGTGCCAGCAGTTATGAGACAGGGGCTAATCAGCCCCAGCATTTT. This gives the protein CASSYETGANQPQHF.

This clone was counted a few times. The V gene is TRBV27, the J gene TRBJ2-7; 9 nucleotides agree with TRBD1. From germline, CDR1 is MNHEY and CDR2 SMNVEV (reference sequence). The CDR3 consists of 19 residues. Trimming removed 6 bases from V and 3 bases from J; junction bases left unmatched: 21. The CDR3 region is CASSSTDRGGRVTGYEQYF. The CDR3 nucleotides are TGTGCCAGCAGCTCGACGGACAGGGGTGGTCGCGTCACAGGCTACGAGCAGTACTTC.

As regards this clone: This CDR3 is also generated by other DNA sequences in the sample. The chain combines TRBV28 with TRBJ2-7; TRBD1 aligns across 10 bases. This CDR3 has 11 amino acids. Losses at the gene ends were 11 bases for V and 4 bases for J; bases not matched to a gene: 2. The germline CDR1 and CDR2 sequences are MDHEN and SYDVKM. CDR3 loop: CAGGQGYEQYF. As DNA, the CDR3 is TGTGCCGGGGGACAGGGGTACGAGCAGTACTTC.

The rearrangement links TRBV7-9 to TRBJ2-3; 14 positions agree with TRBD2. The CDR3 has 16 residues. The J segment lost 10 bases and the V segment lost 6 bases, leaving 12 bases of the junction unmatched. The germline V gene encodes CDR1 SEHNR and CDR2 FQNEAQ (reference sequence). The CDR3 DNA reads TGTGCCAGCAGTGAACGGGGGACTAGCGGGAGAGAGGCGCAGTATTTT. Protein product: CASSERGTSGREAQYF. The full variable domain, in which reference TRBV7-9 and TRBJ2-3 provide the parts outside the CDR3, is DTGVSQNPRHKITKRGQNVTFRCDPISEHNRLYWYRQTLGQGPEFLTYFQNEAQLEKSRLLSDRFSAERPKGSFSTLEIQRTEQGDSAMYLCASSERGTSGREAQYFGPGTRLTVL.

The genes are TRBV28 and TRBJ2-5; TRBD1 is a possible D gene (6 bases). The CDR3 is made up of 15 amino acids. Between the trimmed V and J ends, which lost 8 bases and 5 bases, there was a span of 21 bases. Germline V CDR1 and CDR2: MDHEN, SYDVKM. The CDR3 reads CASAPQGQLRETQYF. CDR3 coding DNA: TGTGCCAGCGCGCCACAGGGCCAACTTCGGGAGACCCAGTACTTC. Drawing the rest from reference TRBV28 and TRBJ2-5, the complete variable domain is DVKVTQSSRYLVKRTGEKVFLECVQDMDHENMFWYRQDPGLGLRLIYFSYDVKMKEKGDIPEGYSVSREKKERFSLILESASTNQTSMYLCASAPQGQLRETQYFGPGTRLLVL.

J is TRBJ2-2 and V is TRBV7-6; perhaps TRBD2 as D (6 bases). Germline V gene data show CDR1 as SGHVS and CDR2 as FNYEAQ. The CDR3 length is 13 residues. V dropped 6 bases and J dropped 6 bases, with 11 bases sitting between them. CDR3 coding DNA: TGTGCCAGCAGTTTTACGGGGGCCGGGGAGCTGTTTTTT. Amino acid sequence: CASSFTGAGELFF.

The rearrangement links TRBV2 to TRBJ2-7; 10 bases are a match to TRBD2. The junction had 7 bases not matched to a gene; V was cut back by 6 bases and J by 2 bases. The CDR3 totals 15 residues. CDR1 and CDR2 from the germline V gene are SNHLY and FYNNEI. CDR3 sequence (DNA): TGTGCCAGCAGAGACAGGACTAGCGGAACCTACGAGCAGTACTTC. Encoded protein: CASRDRTSGTYEQYF. Using reference TRBV2 and TRBJ2-7 for the parts outside the CDR3, the full variable domain is EPEVTQTPSHQVTQMGQEVILRCVPISNHLYFYWYRQILGQKVEFLVSFYNNEISEKSEIFDDQFSVERPDGSNFTLKIRSTKLEDSAMYFCASRDRTSGTYEQYFGPGTRLTVT.

This CDR3 is CASSQGASGSQGSYEQYF. In DNA form, the CDR3 reads TGCGCCAGCAGCCAAGGGGCTAGCGGGAGTCAAGGCTCCTACGAGCAGTACTTC. The J gene is TRBJ2-7, the V gene TRBV4-1; 10 nucleotides line up with TRBD2. After removal of 1 base from V and 0 bases from J, the junction contained 9 bases not matched to a gene. The CDR3 covers 18 residues. Germline assignment: CDR1 MGHRA and CDR2 YSYEKL.

J is TRBJ2-5 and V is TRBV18; 9 bases are a match to TRBD1. This CDR3 contains 19 residues. The V gene end was trimmed by 6 bases and the J gene end by 1 base; junction bases not matched to a gene: 18. CDR1 is KGHSH and CDR2 is LQKENI in the germline V gene. The CDR3 DNA reads as TGTGCCAGCTCTCGAGCCGACAGGGGGGCAGTACCGGTCCAAGAGACCCAGTACTTC. Protein sequence: CASSRADRGAVPVQETQYF. Variable domain in full (rest from reference TRBV18 and TRBJ2-5): NAGVMQNPRHLVRRRGQEARLRCSPMKGHSHVYWYRQLPEEGLKFMVYLQKENIIDESGMPKERFSAEFPKEGPSILRIQQVVRGDSAAYFCASSRADRGAVPVQETQYFGPGTRLLVL.

The V call is TRBV18, the J call TRBJ2-5; D is perhaps TRBD1 (6 bases). The germline V gene has CDR1 KGHSH and CDR2 LQKENI. Trimming shortened V by 3 bases and J by 5 bases, and 16 bases separated the two germline ends. CDR3 size: 15 residues. In DNA form, the CDR3 reads TGTGCCAGCTCACCTGGCTCCTTACAGGGTGAGACCCAGTACTTC. This translates into CASSPGSLQGETQYF. Complete variable domain (other parts from reference TRBV18 and TRBJ2-5): NAGVMQNPRHLVRRRGQEARLRCSPMKGHSHVYWYRQLPEEGLKFMVYLQKENIIDESGMPKERFSAEFPKEGPSILRIQQVVRGDSAAYFCASSPGSLQGETQYFGPGTRLLVL.

The chain employs TRBV6-5 and TRBJ2-7; 8 nucleotides align to TRBD1. The CDR3 runs 15 residues. Germline CDR1 is MNHEY and CDR2 is SVGAGI. The junction had 11 bases not matched to a gene; V was cut back by 5 bases and J by 5 bases. CDR3 sequence (DNA): TGTGCCAGCAGTCCTTCTCCCCAGGGGGCAGACGAGCAGTACTTC. It yields the protein CASSPSPQGADEQYF.

The chain recombines TRBV23-1 with TRBJ2-3, with D perhaps TRBD1 (6 bases). TRBV23-1 is noted as an ORF with a role that remains uncertain. Trimming took off 3 bases at V and 2 bases at J, with 15 bases between the two ends. This CDR3 is built from 16 residues. CDR3 region: CASSQGPGDTTDTQYF. The CDR3 DNA is TGCGCCAGCAGTCAGGGGCCAGGGGACACCACAGATACGCAGTATTTT.

The V call is TRBV11-2, the J call TRBJ2-7; D unresolved. Per germline, CDR1 SGHAT and CDR2 FQNNGV. The CDR3 spans 13 residues. Trimming removed 4 bases from V and 0 bases from J, with 7 bases in between. CDR3 loop: CASSSTTSYEQYF. CDR3 nucleotides: TGTGCCAGCAGCTCAACCACCTCCTACGAGCAGTACTTC.

J is TRBJ2-1 and V is TRBV4-1; D remains unclear. The ends were cut back, 0 bases at V and 10 bases at J, with 16 bases in the middle. Germline V gene lookup returns CDR1 MGHRA and CDR2 YSYEKL. This CDR3 region has 15 residues. The CDR3 reads CASSQDKVLTWEQFF. CDR3 DNA sequence: TGCGCCAGCAGCCAAGATAAGGTCCTGACCTGGGAGCAGTTCTTC.

The chain joins TRBV7-3 to TRBJ2-7; D perhaps matches TRBD2 (6 bases). Germline V gives CDR1 SGHTA, CDR2 FQGTGA. The V end was cut by 1 base, the J end by 9 bases, with 19 bases between. The CDR3 consists of 15 residues. The chain's CDR3 is CASSLNSGVNSAQYF. The CDR3 nucleotides read TGTGCCAGCAGCTTAAACTCGGGAGTAAATAGCGCGCAGTACTTC.

Only one count was recorded for this clone. The V call is TRBV10-2, the J call TRBJ2-7; D remains unclear. Looked up from germline, CDR1 is WSHSY and CDR2 is SAAADI. The CDR3 has 13 amino acids. V lost 8 bases and J lost 1, with 12 bases in between. The CDR3 nucleotides are TGCGCCAGCTACTCTGGACGGTCCTACGAGCAGTACTTC. Translated: CASYSGRSYEQYF.

The chain uses TRBV13 and TRBJ2-1; 15 bases agree with TRBD2. V shed 4 bases and J 9 bases; nucleotides not matched to a gene: 7. This CDR3 spans 16 amino acids. CDR1 is PRHDT, CDR2 FYEKMQ, per germline (reference sequence). The CDR3 region is CASSSRTSGRVFEQFF. DNA for the CDR3: TGTGCCAGCAGCTCGAGGACTAGCGGGAGGGTTTTTGAGCAGTTCTTC.

This chain uses TRBV4-1 with TRBJ2-1, with unresolved D. The CDR3 length is 16 residues. From germline, CDR1 is MGHRA and CDR2 YSYEKL. Trimming cost V 1 base and J 0 bases, with 10 bases left between them. This chain's CDR3 is CASSQVSWGSYNEQFF. The CDR3 bases are TGCGCCAGCAGCCAAGTTTCATGGGGCTCCTACAATGAGCAGTTCTTC.

The chain links TRBV19 to TRBJ2-7; tentative D call: TRBD2 (6 bases). Germline V lookup: CDR1 LNHDA, CDR2 SQIVND (reference sequence). This CDR3 contains 15 residues. The V gene lost 9 bases and the J gene lost 1 base, with 19 bases spanning the gap. The CDR3, as DNA: TGTGCCAGCAAATCTATGGCGGGGCGTTCCTACGAGCAGTACTTC. Amino acids: CASKSMAGRSYEQYF.

The chain carries TRBV19 and TRBJ2-3; weak D call: TRBD2 (5 bases). Germline-derived CDR1 and CDR2 are LNHDA and SQIVND (reference sequence). The CDR3 is 15 amino acids. V was shortened by 7 bases and J by 2 bases, with 16 bases between the two germline ends. Written as DNA, the CDR3 is TGTGCCAGTACCGCTAAGGGAGCTACCACAGATACGCAGTATTTT. Its protein product is CASTAKGATTDTQYF.

This clone was detected only once. In DNA form, the CDR3 reads TGTGCCAGCTCCCCCTCGCCGGGAAGCGCCTCCTACGAGCAGTACTTC. This sequence encodes CASSPSPGSASYEQYF. J is TRBJ2-7 and V is TRBV18, with a tentative D call TRBD2 (5 bases). With 6 bases removed from V and 0 bases from J, the gap between germline ends came to 18 bases. The CDR3 sequence is 16 residues long. Looked up from germline, CDR1 is KGHSH and CDR2 is LQKENI.

The chain joins TRBV4-3 to TRBJ2-1; D is uncertain. The germline gives CDR1 LGHNA, CDR2 YSLEER. V was cut by 5 bases and J by 6 bases, with 14 bases left in between. The CDR3 spans 14 residues. Here the CDR3 reads CASSSTGSSNEQFF. DNA for the CDR3: TGCGCCAGCAGCTCCACCGGGTCATCCAATGAGCAGTTCTTC.

The chain has TRBV5-1 and TRBJ2-5; D assignment may be TRBD1 or TRBD2 (5 bases each). The germline gives CDR1 SGHRS, CDR2 YFSETQ. V lost 5 bases to trimming and J lost 1 base, with 15 bases between them. The CDR3 contains 15 residues. The DNA of the CDR3 is TGCGCCAGCAGTCCCACTCGTGGGGGCCAAGAGACCCAGTACTTC. Translated, it gives CASSPTRGGQETQYF. Supplemented by reference TRBV5-1 and TRBJ2-5, the full variable domain reads KAGVTQTPRYLIKTRGQQVTLSCSPISGHRSVSWYQQTPGQGLQFLFEYFSETQRNKGNFPGRFSGRQFSNSRSEMNVSTLELGDSALYLCASSPTRGGQETQYFGPGTRLLVL.